This T cell receptor (beta chain) was sequenced during a study of blood T cell repertoires in COVID-19. Overall study: In each case, the material was cDNA or gDNA derived from T cells, B-cell-depleted T cells, or PBMCs.

The V gene lost 6 bases and the J gene lost 4 bases, with 7 bases spanning the gap. The germline V gene encodes CDR1 LNHDA and CDR2 SQIVND (reference sequence). This CDR3 is built from 12 residues. Original data processing: Reference gene primers were amplified, and this amplification served to estimate nucleated cell counts. Libraries were prepared by immunoSEQ multiplex PCR; TCRdb keeps only in-frame clonotypes and omits some of them. The V and J calls and clone size come from that table; D and trimming were worked out from the DNA. The sample contains roughly 330,000 clones, around 90% of which appear only once. Participants' reported clinical history set cohort assignment. What the recovered Cohort 3 donors had was two negative PCRs, clearance, or symptom resolution.

The chain is built from TRBV19 and TRBJ1-5; D unresolved. This clonotype originated in a man aged 30-40 years who had recovered from COVID-19. The specimen sequenced was PBMCs or T cells enriched from blood (not recorded which). The CDR3 DNA reads TGTGCCAGTAGGCGGGGAAATCAGCCCCAGCATTTT. It is translated as CASRRGNQPQHF.